This T cell receptor (beta chain) comes out of a study of CD8 T cells in Susac syndrome. Looking at the study overall: Treatment status at blood draw for the Susac syndrome patients was therapy-naive, corticosteroids, or intravenous immunoglobulin alone.

Study observations and caveats: Susac-specific public clones were found in total CD8+ and CD8+ TEMRA repertoires, numbering some 17 and five, respectively.

As concerns this clonotype: The target antigen is unknown.

Between the trimmed V and J ends, which lost 6 bases and 4 bases, there was a span of 13 bases. The CDR3 has 14 residues. A quantity of about 0.5 to 1 ug RNA underwent reverse transcription using random hexamers. TCRdb reprocessed the immunoSEQ multiplex PCR reads with MiXCR, giving one entry per CDR3 protein. The repertoire holds around 85,000 distinct CDR3 sequences, with 95% as singletons. Sequencing was performed on CD8+ T cells from PBMCs. The V call is TRBV12-3 or TRBV12-4, the J call TRBJ2-1; tentative D call: TRBD1 (6 bases). The origin of this receptor is a human donor with Susac syndrome. This chain's CDR3 is CASSNREPYNEQFF. The CDR3 DNA sequence: TGTGCCAGCAGCAACAGGGAACCTTACAATGAGCAGTTCTTC.